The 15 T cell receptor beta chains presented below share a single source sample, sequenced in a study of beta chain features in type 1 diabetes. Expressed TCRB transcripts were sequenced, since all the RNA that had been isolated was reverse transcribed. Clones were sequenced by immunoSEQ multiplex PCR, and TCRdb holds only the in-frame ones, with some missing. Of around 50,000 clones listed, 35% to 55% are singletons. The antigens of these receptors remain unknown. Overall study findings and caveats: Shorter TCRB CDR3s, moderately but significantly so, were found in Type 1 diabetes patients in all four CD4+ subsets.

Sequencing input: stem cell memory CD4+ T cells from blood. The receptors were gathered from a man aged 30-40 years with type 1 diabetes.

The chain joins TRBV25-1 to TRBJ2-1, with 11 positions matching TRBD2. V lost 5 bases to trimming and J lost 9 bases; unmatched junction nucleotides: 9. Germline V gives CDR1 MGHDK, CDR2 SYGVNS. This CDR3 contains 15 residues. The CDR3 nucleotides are TGTGCCAGCAGTTCCCGACTAGCGGGATCGAGTGAGCAGTTCTTC. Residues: CASSSRLAGSSEQFF.

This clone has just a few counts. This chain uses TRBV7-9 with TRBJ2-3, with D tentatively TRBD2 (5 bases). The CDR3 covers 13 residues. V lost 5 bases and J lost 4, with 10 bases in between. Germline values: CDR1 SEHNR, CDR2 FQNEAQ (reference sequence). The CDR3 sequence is CASSPEGSDTQYF. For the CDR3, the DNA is TGTGCCAGCAGCCCTGAGGGTTCAGATACGCAGTATTTT.

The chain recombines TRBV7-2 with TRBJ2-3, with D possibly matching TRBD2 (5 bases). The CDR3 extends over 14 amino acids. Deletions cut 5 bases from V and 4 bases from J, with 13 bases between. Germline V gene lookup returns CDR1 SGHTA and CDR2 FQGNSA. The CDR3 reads CASSPRDYPDTQYF. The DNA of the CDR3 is TGTGCCAGCAGCCCCCGTGACTACCCAGATACGCAGTATTTT.

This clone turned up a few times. This CDR3 is CASSIGVKQPQHF. For the CDR3, the DNA is TGTGCCAGCAGTATAGGGGTGAAACAGCCCCAGCATTTT. This chain connects TRBV28 to TRBJ1-5, with a possible D match to TRBD1 (5 bases). Looked up from germline, CDR1 is MDHEN and CDR2 is SYDVKM. The CDR3 length is 13 residues. The V end lost 5 bases, the J end lost 7 bases, and 12 bases lay between the germline ends. The full variable domain, in which reference TRBV28 and TRBJ1-5 provide the parts outside the CDR3, is DVKVTQSSRYLVKRTGEKVFLECVQDMDHENMFWYRQDPGLGLRLIYFSYDVKMKEKGDIPEGYSVSREKKERFSLILESASTNQTSMYLCASSIGVKQPQHFGDGTRLSIL.

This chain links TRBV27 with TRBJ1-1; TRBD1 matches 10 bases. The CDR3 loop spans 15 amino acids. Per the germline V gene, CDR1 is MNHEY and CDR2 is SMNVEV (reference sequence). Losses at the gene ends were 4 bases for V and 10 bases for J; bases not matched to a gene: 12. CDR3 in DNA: TGTGCCAGCAGTTCAGCAACGGACAGGGGGTCTCTAGCTTTCTTT. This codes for CASSSATDRGSLAFF.

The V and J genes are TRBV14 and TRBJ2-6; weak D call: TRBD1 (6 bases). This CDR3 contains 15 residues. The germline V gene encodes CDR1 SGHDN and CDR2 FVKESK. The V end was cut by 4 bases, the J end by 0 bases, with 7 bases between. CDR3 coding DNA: TGTGCCAGCAGCCGACAGGCCTCTGGGGCCAACGTCCTGACTTTC. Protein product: CASSRQASGANVLTF. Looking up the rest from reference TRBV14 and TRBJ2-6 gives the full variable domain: EAGVTQFPSHSVIEKGQTVTLRCDPISGHDNLYWYRRVMGKEIKFLLHFVKESKQDESGMPNNRFLAERTGGTYSTLKVQPAELEDSGVYFCASSRQASGANVLTFGAGSRLTVL.

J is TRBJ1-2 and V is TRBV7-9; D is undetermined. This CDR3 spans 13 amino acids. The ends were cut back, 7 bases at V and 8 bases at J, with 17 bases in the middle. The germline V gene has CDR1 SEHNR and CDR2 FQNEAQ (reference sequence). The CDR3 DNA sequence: TGTGCCAGCACCCCGACGGGAACCCCCGGCTACACCTTC. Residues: CASTPTGTPGYTF.

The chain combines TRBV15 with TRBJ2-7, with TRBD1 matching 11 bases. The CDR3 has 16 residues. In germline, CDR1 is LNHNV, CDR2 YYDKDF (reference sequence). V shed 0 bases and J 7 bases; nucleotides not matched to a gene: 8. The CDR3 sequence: CATSREAGQGAREQYF. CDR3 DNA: TGTGCCACCAGCAGAGAGGCTGGACAGGGGGCTCGGGAGCAGTACTTC.

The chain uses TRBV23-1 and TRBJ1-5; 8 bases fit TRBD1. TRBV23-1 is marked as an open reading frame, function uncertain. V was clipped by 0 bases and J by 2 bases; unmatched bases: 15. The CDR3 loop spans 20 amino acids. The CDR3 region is CASSQSSGQVTYFGNQPQHF. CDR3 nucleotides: TGCGCCAGCAGTCAATCGTCGGGACAGGTTACATACTTTGGCAATCAGCCCCAGCATTTT.

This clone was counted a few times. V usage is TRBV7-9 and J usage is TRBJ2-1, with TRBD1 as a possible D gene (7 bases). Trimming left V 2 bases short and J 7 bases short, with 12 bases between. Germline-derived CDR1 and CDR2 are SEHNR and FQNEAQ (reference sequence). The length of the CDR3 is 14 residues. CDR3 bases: TGTGCCAGCAGCTTAAGGCAGGGGGGAAATGAGCAGTTCTTC. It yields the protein CASSLRQGGNEQFF. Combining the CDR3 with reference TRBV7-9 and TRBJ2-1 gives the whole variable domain DTGVSQNPRHKITKRGQNVTFRCDPISEHNRLYWYRQTLGQGPEFLTYFQNEAQLEKSRLLSDRFSAERPKGSFSTLEIQRTEQGDSAMYLCASSLRQGGNEQFFGPGTRLTVL.

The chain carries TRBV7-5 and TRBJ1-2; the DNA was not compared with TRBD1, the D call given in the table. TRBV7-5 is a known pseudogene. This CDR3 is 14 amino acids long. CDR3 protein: CARSFLLQGLGYTF. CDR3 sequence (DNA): TGTGCCAGAAGCTTTCTTTTACAGGGTTTAGGCTACACCTTC.

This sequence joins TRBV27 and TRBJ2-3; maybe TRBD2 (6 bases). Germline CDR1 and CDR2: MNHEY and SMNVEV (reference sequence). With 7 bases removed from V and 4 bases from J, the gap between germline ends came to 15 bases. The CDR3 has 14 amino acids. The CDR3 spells CASIGTQKPDTQYF. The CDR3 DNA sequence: TGTGCCAGCATAGGGACTCAAAAGCCAGATACGCAGTATTTT.

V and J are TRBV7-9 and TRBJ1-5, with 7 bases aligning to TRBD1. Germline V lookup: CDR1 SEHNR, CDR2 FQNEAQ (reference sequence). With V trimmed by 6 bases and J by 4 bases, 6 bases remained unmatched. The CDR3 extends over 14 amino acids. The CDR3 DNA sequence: TGTGCCAGCAGACGGACAGGCCCAAATCAGCCCCAGCATTTT. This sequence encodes CASRRTGPNQPQHF.

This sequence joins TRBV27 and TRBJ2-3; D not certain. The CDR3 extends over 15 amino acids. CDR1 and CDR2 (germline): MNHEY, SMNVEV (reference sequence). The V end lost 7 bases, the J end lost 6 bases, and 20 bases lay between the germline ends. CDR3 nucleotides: TGTGCCAGCAAACACGGCGGCTGGGTGCCGGATACGCAGTATTTT. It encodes CASKHGGWVPDTQYF.

The CDR3 DNA sequence: TGTGCCAGCAGTTTCCCCCCGGCAGGGGACTATGGCTACACCTTC. Protein: CASSFPPAGDYGYTF. This chain connects TRBV28 to TRBJ1-2, with D maybe TRBD1 (6 bases). The V gene's germline CDR1 is MDHEN and CDR2 SYDVKM. The CDR3 sequence is 15 residues long. V gave up 3 bases and J gave up 3 bases, with 14 bases separating them.